The 17 T cell receptor beta chains reported below all come from one sample, sequenced in a study of blood T cell repertoires in COVID-19. The protocol was immunoSEQ multiplex PCR, while the TCRdb copy is restricted to in-frame clones and leaves out a portion. This sample yields approximately 340,000 clones, of which roughly 87% are seen a single time; approximately 9.3% belongs to the top ten. The specimen was peripheral blood. Receptor source: a man aged 25 to 45 with COVID-19, enrolled during active disease.

The chain employs TRBV19 and TRBJ1-6; 7 bases match TRBD1. V lost 5 bases to trimming and J lost 7 bases; unmatched junction nucleotides: 2. This CDR3 has 13 residues. The germline CDR1 and CDR2 sequences are LNHDA and SQIVND (reference sequence). The CDR3 here is CASSAQGNSPLHF. The CDR3 region has the DNA TGTGCCAGTAGTGCACAGGGGAATTCACCCCTCCACTTT. Full variable domain (outside the CDR3, taken from reference TRBV19 and TRBJ1-6): DGGITQSPKYLFRKEGQNVTLSCEQNLNHDAMYWYRQDPGQGLRLIYYSQIVNDFQKGDIAEGYSVSREKKESFPLTVTSAQKNPTAFYLCASSAQGNSPLHFGNGTRLTVT.

This sequence joins TRBV7-3 and TRBJ2-2, with D perhaps TRBD2 (6 bases). The CDR3 sequence is 13 residues long. CDR1 is SGHTA and CDR2 is FQGTGA in the germline V gene. The V and J ends lost 6 bases and 8 bases respectively, with 13 bases between them. The CDR3 DNA follows: TGTGCCAGCAGACCTAGCGTCGGAGGGGAGCTGTTTTTT. Protein sequence: CASRPSVGGELFF.

The chain combines TRBV7-3 with TRBJ2-2; 14 positions agree with TRBD2. With V trimmed by 6 bases and J by 4 bases, 4 bases remained unmatched. The CDR3 contains 16 residues. Germline CDR1 and CDR2: SGHTA and FQGTGA. The CDR3 region is CASRDGTSGSTGELFF. In DNA, the CDR3 is TGTGCCAGCAGGGACGGGACTAGCGGGAGCACCGGGGAGCTGTTTTTT.

The chain has TRBV10-3 and TRBJ1-2, with 11 bases lining up with TRBD1. CDR3 length: 17 amino acids. The J segment lost 2 bases and the V segment lost 5 bases, leaving 10 bases of the junction unmatched. Germline V gives CDR1 ENHRY, CDR2 SYGVKD. CDR3 coding DNA: TGTGCCATCAGTCAACACCCTGGGGACAGGGGGAACTATGGCTACACCTTC. This codes for CAISQHPGDRGNYGYTF.

The V and J genes are TRBV4-2 and TRBJ2-3; 15 positions agree with TRBD2. Germline V gives CDR1 LGHNA, CDR2 YNFKEQ. The J segment lost 5 bases and the V segment lost 3 bases, leaving 9 bases of the junction unmatched. This CDR3 region has 18 residues. The CDR3 region is CASSHPRTSGRAGDTQYF. The CDR3 DNA sequence: TGTGCCAGCAGCCACCCCCGGACTAGCGGGAGGGCAGGAGATACGCAGTATTTT.

This chain uses TRBV6-2 or TRBV6-3 with TRBJ1-1; tentative D call: TRBD1 (5 bases). The germline CDR1 and CDR2 sequences are MNHEY and SVGEGT. The V end lost 6 bases, the J end lost 0 bases, and 17 bases lay between the germline ends. This CDR3 is built from 16 residues. The CDR3 loop is CASRPYRTLMNTEAFF. DNA for the CDR3: TGTGCCAGCAGACCTTACAGGACCCTAATGAACACTGAAGCTTTCTTT.

V gene TRBV9 combines with J gene TRBJ2-2; 15 bases fit TRBD2. CDR1 is SGDLS and CDR2 is YYNGEE in the germline V gene. V dropped 1 base and J dropped 5; count of bases not matched to a gene: 12. The CDR3 has 20 residues. CDR3 residues: CASSVPVPGTSGRFTGELFF. The CDR3, as DNA: TGTGCCAGCAGCGTACCGGTACCCGGGACTAGCGGGAGGTTTACCGGGGAGCTGTTTTTT. Full variable domain (remainder filled in from reference TRBV9 and TRBJ2-2): DSGVTQTPKHLITATGQRVTLRCSPRSGDLSVYWYQQSLDQGLQFLIQYYNGEERAKGNILERFSAQQFPDLHSELNLSSLELGDSALYFCASSVPVPGTSGRFTGELFFGEGSRLTVL.

The V call is TRBV24-1, the J call TRBJ1-4; 9 nucleotides match TRBD1. The CDR3 length is 16 residues. Germline values: CDR1 KGHDR, CDR2 SFDVKD. V was clipped by 3 bases and J by 4 bases; unmatched bases: 5. CDR3 protein: CATSDKGTGNNEKLFF. CDR3 bases: TGTGCCACCAGTGATAAAGGGACAGGGAATAATGAAAAACTGTTTTTT.

The rearrangement joins TRBV14 to TRBJ2-7; 8 nucleotides align to TRBD2. The CDR3 is 14 amino acids. Germline V gene lookup returns CDR1 SGHDN and CDR2 FVKESK. Trimming took 2 bases from V and 4 from J; bases not matched to a gene: 4. CDR3 protein: CASSQREGLYEQYF. As DNA, the CDR3 is TGTGCCAGCAGCCAACGGGAGGGCCTGTACGAGCAGTACTTC.

The rearrangement uses TRBV12-3 or TRBV12-4 and TRBJ1-6; D remains ambiguous. CDR3 length: 11 amino acids. The V and J ends lost 5 bases and 13 bases respectively, with 9 bases between them. DNA of the CDR3: TGTGCCAGCAGTAAATATCCCCCCCTCCACTTT. Residues: CASSKYPPLHF.

The chain links TRBV18 to TRBJ1-1, with no clear D. Germline V lookup: CDR1 KGHSH, CDR2 LQKENI. The CDR3 runs 15 residues. The V gene lost 6 bases and the J gene lost 0 bases, with 14 bases spanning the gap. CDR3 sequence (DNA): TGTGCCAGCTCGCTAACGGAGGTAATGAACACTGAAGCTTTCTTT. It is translated as CASSLTEVMNTEAFF.

The genes are TRBV9 and TRBJ2-5; maybe TRBD1 (5 bases). This CDR3 comprises 13 residues. V was cut by 4 bases and J by 10 bases, with 17 bases left in between. The germline CDR1 and CDR2 sequences are SGDLS and YYNGEE. The CDR3 DNA reads TGTGCCAGCAGCAAAGAGACAGCCTCTCACCAGTACTTC. Encoded protein: CASSKETASHQYF.

This chain connects TRBV5-6 to TRBJ1-1, with D possibly matching TRBD1 (5 bases). The V end was cut by 1 base, the J end by 1 base, with 8 bases between. Germline lookup yields CDR1 SGHDT and CDR2 YYEEEE. The CDR3 spans 14 residues. This CDR3 is CASSLQGGNTEAFF. DNA for the CDR3: TGTGCCAGCAGCTTGCAGGGCGGGAACACTGAAGCTTTCTTT.

This clone showed up just once. The CDR3 here is CASSLDLSISNSPLHF. CDR3 sequence (DNA): TGCGCCAGCAGCTTGGATCTCAGTATCTCCAATTCACCCCTCCACTTT. The gene calls are TRBV5-1 and TRBJ1-6; D unclear. CDR3 length: 16 residues. Germline V gene sequence: CDR1 SGHRS, CDR2 YFSETQ. Trimming shortened V by 0 bases and J by 7 bases, and 14 bases separated the two germline ends.

The sample holds one count of this clone. This sequence joins TRBV28 and TRBJ1-6, with TRBD1 matching over 8 bases. The CDR3 length is 15 residues. After removal of 1 base from V and 7 bases from J, the junction contained 3 bases not matched to a gene. From germline, CDR1 is MDHEN and CDR2 SYDVKM. The CDR3 region has the DNA TGTGCCAGCAGTTTATTTAGGACAGGGAATTCACCCCTCCACTTT. This gives the protein CASSLFRTGNSPLHF. Variable domain in full (rest from reference TRBV28 and TRBJ1-6): DVKVTQSSRYLVKRTGEKVFLECVQDMDHENMFWYRQDPGLGLRLIYFSYDVKMKEKGDIPEGYSVSREKKERFSLILESASTNQTSMYLCASSLFRTGNSPLHFGNGTRLTVT.

The chain couples TRBV9 to TRBJ2-2, with TRBD2 matching over 9 bases. This CDR3 has 17 residues. The V gene's germline CDR1 is SGDLS and CDR2 YYNGEE. J lost 0 bases, V lost 5 bases, and 8 bases had no gene match. The CDR3 protein is CASRRLAGGPNTGELFF. Here the CDR3 DNA reads TGTGCCAGCAGGCGATTGGCGGGAGGGCCGAACACCGGGGAGCTGTTTTTT.

The rearrangement joins TRBV12-3 or TRBV12-4 to TRBJ1-1; no firm D call. CDR3 length: 13 residues. V was shortened by 6 bases and J by 1 base, with 9 bases between the two germline ends. The CDR3 here is CASSNNGNTEAFF. In nucleotides, the CDR3 is TGTGCCAGCAGCAACAATGGGAACACTGAAGCTTTCTTT.